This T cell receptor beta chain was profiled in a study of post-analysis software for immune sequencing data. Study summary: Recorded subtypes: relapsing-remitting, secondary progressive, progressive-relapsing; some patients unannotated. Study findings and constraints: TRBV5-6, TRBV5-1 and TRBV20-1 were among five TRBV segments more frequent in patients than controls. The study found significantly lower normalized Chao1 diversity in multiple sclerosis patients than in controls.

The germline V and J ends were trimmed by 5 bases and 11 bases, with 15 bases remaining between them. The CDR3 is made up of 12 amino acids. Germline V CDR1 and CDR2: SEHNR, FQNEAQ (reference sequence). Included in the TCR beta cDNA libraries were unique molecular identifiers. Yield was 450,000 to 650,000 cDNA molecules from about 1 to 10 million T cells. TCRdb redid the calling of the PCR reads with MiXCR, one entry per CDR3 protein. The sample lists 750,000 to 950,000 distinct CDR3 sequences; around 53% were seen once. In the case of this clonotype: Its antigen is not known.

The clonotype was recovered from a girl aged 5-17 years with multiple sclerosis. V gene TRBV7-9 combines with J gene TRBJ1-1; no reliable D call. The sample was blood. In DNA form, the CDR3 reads TGTGCCAGCAGCCCCGTCCGGGCGGGGGCTTTCTTT. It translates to CASSPVRAGAFF.